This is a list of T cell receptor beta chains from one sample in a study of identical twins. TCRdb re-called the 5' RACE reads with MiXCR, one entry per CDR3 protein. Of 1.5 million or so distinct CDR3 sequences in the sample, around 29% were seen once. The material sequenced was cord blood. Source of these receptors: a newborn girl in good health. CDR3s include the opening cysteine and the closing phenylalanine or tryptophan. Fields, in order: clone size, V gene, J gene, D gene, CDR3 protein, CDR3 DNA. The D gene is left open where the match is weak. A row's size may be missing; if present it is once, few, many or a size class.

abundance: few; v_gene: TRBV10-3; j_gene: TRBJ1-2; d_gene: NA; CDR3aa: CAISRTVLSSNYGYTF; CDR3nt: TGTGCCATCAGCCGGACGGTACTCTCATCCAATTATGGCTACACCTTC
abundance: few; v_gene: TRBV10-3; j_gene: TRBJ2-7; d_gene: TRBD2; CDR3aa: CAISVGGSSYEQYF; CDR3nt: TGTGCCATCAGTGTGGGGGGGAGCTCCTACGAGCAGTACTTC
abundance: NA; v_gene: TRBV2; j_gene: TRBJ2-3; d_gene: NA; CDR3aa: CASSRIRGTSTDTQYF; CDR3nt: TGTGCCAGCAGCCGGATCCGGGGGACTAGCACAGATACGCAGTATTTT
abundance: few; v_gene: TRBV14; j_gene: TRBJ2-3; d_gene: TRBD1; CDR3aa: CASSQDGRQGGNTQYF; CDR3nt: TGTGCCAGCAGCCAAGATGGTCGACAGGGGGGAAATACGCAGTATTTT
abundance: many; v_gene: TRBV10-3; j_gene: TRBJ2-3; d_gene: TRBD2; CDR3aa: CAISVQPGTSGRRTDTQYF; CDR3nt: TGTGCCATCAGTGTACAGCCCGGGACTAGCGGGAGGAGAACAGATACGCAGTATTTT
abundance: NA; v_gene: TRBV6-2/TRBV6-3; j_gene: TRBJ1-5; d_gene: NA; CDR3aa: CASSYDSINQPQHF; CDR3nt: TGTGCCAGCAGTTACGACAGTATTAATCAGCCCCAGCATTTT
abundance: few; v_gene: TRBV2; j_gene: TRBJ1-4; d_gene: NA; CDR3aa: CASRAEATNEKLFF; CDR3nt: TGTGCCAGCAGGGCAGAAGCAACTAATGAAAAACTGTTTTTT
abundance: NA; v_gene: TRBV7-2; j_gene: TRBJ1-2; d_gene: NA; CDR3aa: CASRLEIGGYGYTF; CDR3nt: TGTGCCAGCAGATTAGAGATAGGGGGCTATGGCTACACCTTC
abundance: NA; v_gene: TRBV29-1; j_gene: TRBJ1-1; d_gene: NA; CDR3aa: CSVVWGMNTEAFF; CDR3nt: TGCAGCGTTGTCTGGGGGATGAACACTGAAGCTTTCTTT
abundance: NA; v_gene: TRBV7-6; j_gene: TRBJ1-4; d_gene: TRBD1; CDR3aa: CASSRTGAADEKLFF; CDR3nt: TGTGCCAGCAGCCGTACAGGGGCCGCAGATGAAAAACTGTTTTTT
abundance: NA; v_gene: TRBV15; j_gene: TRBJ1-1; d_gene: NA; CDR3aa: CATARAPENTEAFF; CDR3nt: TGTGCCACCGCGCGCGCCCCCGAGAACACTGAAGCTTTCTTT
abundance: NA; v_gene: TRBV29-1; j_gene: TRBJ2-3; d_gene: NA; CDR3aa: CSVEVLGPSTDTQYF; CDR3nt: TGCAGCGTTGAGGTGCTAGGACCCAGCACAGATACGCAGTATTTT
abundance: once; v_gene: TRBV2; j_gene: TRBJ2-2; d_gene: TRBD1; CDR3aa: CASSVGTGRTGELFF; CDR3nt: TGTGCCAGCAGTGTGGGGACAGGGAGGACCGGGGAGCTGTTTTTT
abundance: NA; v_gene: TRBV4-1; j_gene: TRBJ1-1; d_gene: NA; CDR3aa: CASSQGPGANTEAFF; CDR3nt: TGCGCCAGCAGCCAAGGCCCGGGGGCGAACACTGAAGCTTTCTTT
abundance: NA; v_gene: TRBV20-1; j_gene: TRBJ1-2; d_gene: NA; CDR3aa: CSAPSGRRNGYTF; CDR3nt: TGCAGTGCCCCATCGGGCCGAAGGAATGGCTACACCTTC
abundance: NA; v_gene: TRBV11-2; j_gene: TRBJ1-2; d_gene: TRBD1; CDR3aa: CASSLQGVEIYGYTF; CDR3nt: TGTGCCAGCAGCTTACAGGGGGTGGAGATATATGGCTACACCTTC
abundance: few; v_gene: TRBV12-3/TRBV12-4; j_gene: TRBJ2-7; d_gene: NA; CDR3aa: CASSILHSHEQYF; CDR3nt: TGTGCCAGCAGCATATTACACAGCCACGAGCAGTACTTC
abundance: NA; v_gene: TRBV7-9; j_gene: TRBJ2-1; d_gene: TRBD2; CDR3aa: CASSLRPASGEHNEQFF; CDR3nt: TGTGCCAGCAGCTTACGACCCGCTAGCGGGGAACACAATGAGCAGTTCTTC
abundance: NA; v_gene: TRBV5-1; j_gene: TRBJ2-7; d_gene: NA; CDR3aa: CASSPHKIQLPSSYNEQYF; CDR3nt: TGCGCCAGCAGTCCGCATAAGATTCAACTACCGAGCTCCTACAATGAGCAGTACTTC
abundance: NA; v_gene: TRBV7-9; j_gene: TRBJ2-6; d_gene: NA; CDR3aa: CASSLEYHSGANVLTF; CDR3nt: TGTGCCAGCAGCTTAGAGTACCACTCTGGGGCCAACGTCCTGACTTTC
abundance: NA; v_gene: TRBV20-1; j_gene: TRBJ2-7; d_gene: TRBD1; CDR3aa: CSARPPRGQGYEQYF; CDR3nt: TGCAGTGCTAGACCCCCGAGGGGACAGGGCTACGAGCAGTACTTC
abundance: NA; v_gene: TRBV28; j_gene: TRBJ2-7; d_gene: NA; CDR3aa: CASSVQGSGYEQYF; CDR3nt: TGTGCCAGCAGCGTCCAGGGATCGGGCTACGAGCAGTACTTC
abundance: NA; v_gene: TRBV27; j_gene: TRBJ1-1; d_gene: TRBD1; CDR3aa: CASSLFGQAYEAFF; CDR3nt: TGTGCCAGCAGTTTATTTGGACAGGCCTATGAAGCTTTCTTT
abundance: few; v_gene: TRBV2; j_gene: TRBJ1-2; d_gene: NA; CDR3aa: CASSEGNRGYTF; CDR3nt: TGTGCCAGCAGTGAAGGGAACAGGGGCTACACCTTC
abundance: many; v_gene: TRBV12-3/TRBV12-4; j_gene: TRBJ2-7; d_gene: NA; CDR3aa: CASSLGGLRIYEQYF; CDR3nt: TGTGCCAGCAGTTTAGGAGGCCTAAGAATCTACGAGCAGTACTTC
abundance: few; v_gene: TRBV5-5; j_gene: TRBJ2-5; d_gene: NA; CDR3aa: CASSLYLAETQYF; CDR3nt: TGTGCCAGCAGCTTGTATCTAGCCGAGACCCAGTACTTC
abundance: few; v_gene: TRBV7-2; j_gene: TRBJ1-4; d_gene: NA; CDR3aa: CASSFYSMTEEKLFF; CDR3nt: TGTGCCAGCAGCTTTTATAGCATGACCGAGGAAAAACTGTTTTTT
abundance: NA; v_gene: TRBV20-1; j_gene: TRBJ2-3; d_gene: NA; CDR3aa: CSAGDFSDTQYF; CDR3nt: TGCAGTGCTGGGGACTTTTCAGATACGCAGTATTTT
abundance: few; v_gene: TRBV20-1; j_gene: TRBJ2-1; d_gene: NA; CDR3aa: CSARQAGIRSEQFF; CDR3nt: TGCAGTGCTAGGCAGGCCGGGATAAGGAGTGAGCAGTTCTTC
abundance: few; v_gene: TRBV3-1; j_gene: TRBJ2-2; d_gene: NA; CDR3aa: CASSRVSGPPTGELFF; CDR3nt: TGTGCCAGCAGCCGAGTTTCTGGGCCCCCCACCGGGGAGCTGTTTTTT
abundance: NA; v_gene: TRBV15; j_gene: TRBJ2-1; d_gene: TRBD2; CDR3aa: CATSSIGTSGYNEQFF; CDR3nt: TGTGCCACCAGCAGTATAGGGACTAGCGGCTACAATGAGCAGTTCTTC
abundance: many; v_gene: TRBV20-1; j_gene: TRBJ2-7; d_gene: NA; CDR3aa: CSARTYQKGTSWPLYF; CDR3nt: TGCAGTGCTAGGACCTATCAAAAGGGGACATCCTGGCCTTTGTACTTC
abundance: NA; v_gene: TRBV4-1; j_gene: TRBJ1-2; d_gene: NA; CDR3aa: CASSQDLANYGYTF; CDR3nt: TGCGCCAGCAGCCAAGATCTAGCAAACTATGGCTACACCTTC
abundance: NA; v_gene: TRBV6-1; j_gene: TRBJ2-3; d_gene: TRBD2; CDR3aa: CASRSGLARGITQYF; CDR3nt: TGTGCCAGCCGCTCGGGACTAGCGAGGGGGATAACGCAGTATTTT
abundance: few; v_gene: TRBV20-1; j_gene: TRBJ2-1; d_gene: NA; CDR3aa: CSGQTYNEQFF; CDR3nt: TGCAGTGGACAGACCTACAATGAGCAGTTCTTC
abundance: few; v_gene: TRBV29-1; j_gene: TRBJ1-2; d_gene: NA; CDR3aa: CSVEPRVPPPNYGYTF; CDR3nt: TGCAGCGTTGAACCCAGAGTTCCTCCACCCAACTATGGCTACACCTTC
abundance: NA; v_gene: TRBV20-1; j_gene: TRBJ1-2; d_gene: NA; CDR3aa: CSASDSNYGYTF; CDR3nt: TGCAGTGCTAGTGACTCGAACTATGGCTACACCTTC
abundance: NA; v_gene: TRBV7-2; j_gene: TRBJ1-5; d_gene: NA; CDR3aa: CASSVDRTDQPQHF; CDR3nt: TGTGCCAGCAGCGTCGACCGTACGGACCAGCCCCAGCATTTT
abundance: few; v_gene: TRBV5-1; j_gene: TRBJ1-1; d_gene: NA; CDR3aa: CASSRTSGNPEAFF; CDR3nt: TGCGCCAGCAGCCGAACCTCGGGGAACCCTGAAGCTTTCTTT
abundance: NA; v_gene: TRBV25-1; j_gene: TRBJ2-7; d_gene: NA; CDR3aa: CASSDPRARGYEQYF; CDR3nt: TGTGCCAGCAGTGACCCCAGGGCGCGAGGGTACGAGCAGTACTTC
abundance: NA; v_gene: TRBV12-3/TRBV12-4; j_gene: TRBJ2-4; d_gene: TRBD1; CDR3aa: CASSLAGGRGHIQYF; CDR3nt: TGTGCCAGCAGTTTAGCGGGCGGCAGGGGGCACATTCAGTACTTC
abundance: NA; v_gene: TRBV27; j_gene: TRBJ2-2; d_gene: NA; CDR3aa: CASSLQGAYTGELFF; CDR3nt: TGTGCCAGCAGCTTACAGGGCGCCTACACCGGGGAGCTGTTTTTT
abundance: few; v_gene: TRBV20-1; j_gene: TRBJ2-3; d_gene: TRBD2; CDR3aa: CSARLLIRLAGGSDTQYF; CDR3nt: TGCAGTGCTAGACTCTTGATTCGTCTAGCGGGGGGCTCAGATACGCAGTATTTT
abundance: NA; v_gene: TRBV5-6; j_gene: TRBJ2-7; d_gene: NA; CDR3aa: CASSLLTRSRVYEQYF; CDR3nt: TGTGCCAGCAGCTTGTTGACAAGGAGTCGAGTATACGAGCAGTACTTC
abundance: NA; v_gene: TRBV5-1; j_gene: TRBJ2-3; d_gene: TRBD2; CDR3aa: CASSWGGRGITDTQYF; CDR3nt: TGCGCCAGCAGCTGGGGGGGACGAGGGATTACAGATACGCAGTATTTT
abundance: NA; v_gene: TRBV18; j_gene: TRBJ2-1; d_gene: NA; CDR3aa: CASSPQRGSNEQFF; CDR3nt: TGTGCCAGCTCACCTCAGAGGGGAAGCAATGAGCAGTTCTTC
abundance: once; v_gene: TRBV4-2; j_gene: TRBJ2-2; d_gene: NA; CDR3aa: CASSQDRHGEYTGELFF; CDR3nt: TGTGCCAGCAGCCAAGATAGGCACGGGGAATACACCGGGGAGCTGTTTTTT
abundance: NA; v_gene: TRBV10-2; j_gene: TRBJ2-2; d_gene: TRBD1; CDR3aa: CASGTGHDTEELFF; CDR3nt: TGCGCCAGCGGGACAGGGCACGACACCGAGGAGCTGTTTTTT
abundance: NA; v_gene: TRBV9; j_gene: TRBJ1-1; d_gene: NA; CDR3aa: CASSPEPFLGTEAFF; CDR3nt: TGTGCCAGCAGCCCCGAGCCCTTTTTGGGCACTGAAGCTTTCTTT
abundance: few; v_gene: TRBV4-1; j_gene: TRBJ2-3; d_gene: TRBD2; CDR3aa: CASSRASSSGHGDTQYF; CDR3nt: TGCGCCAGCAGCCGTGCGTCTTCTAGCGGGCACGGCGATACGCAGTATTTT
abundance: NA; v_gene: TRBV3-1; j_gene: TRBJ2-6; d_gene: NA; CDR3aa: CASSQDDGRSSGANVLTF; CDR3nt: TGTGCCAGCAGCCAAGATGATGGACGGTCCTCTGGGGCCAACGTCCTGACTTTC